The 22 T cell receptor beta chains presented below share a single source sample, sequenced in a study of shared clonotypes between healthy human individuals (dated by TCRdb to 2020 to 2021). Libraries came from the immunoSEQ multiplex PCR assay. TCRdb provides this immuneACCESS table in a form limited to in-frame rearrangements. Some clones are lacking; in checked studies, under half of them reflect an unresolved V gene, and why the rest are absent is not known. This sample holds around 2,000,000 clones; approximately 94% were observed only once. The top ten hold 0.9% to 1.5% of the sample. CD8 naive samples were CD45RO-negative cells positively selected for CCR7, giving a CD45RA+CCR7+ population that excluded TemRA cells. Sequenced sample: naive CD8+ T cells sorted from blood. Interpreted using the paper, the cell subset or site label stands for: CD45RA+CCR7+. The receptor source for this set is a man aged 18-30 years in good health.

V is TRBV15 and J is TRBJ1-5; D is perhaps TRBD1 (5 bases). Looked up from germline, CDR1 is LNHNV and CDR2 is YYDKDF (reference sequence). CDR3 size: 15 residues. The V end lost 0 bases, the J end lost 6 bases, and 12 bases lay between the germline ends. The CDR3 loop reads CATSRDRDRTQPQHF. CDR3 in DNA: TGTGCCACCAGCAGAGACAGGGATAGGACTCAGCCCCAGCATTTT.

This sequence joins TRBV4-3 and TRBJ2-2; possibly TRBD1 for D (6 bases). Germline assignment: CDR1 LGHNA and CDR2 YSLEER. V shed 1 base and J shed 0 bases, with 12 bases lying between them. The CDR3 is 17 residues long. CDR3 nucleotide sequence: TGCGCCAGCAGCCAAGCAGGGGCGGGCCCGAACACCGGGGAGCTGTTTTTT. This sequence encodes CASSQAGAGPNTGELFF.

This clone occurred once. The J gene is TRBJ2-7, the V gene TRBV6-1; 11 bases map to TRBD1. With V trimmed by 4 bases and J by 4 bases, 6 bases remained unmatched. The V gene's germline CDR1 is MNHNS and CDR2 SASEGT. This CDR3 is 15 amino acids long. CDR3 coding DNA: TGTGCCAGCAGTGCAGGGGGACAGGGGGGTTACGAGCAGTACTTC. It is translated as CASSAGGQGGYEQYF.

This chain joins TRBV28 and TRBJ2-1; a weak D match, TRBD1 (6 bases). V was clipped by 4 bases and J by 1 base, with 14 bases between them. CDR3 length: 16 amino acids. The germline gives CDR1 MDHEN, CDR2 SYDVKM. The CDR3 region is CASSSRQARSYNEQFF. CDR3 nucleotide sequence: TGTGCCAGCAGTTCTCGACAGGCTAGGTCCTACAATGAGCAGTTCTTC.

The CDR3 here is CASSLFGSPYGYTF. The CDR3 DNA follows: TGTGCCAGCAGTTTATTCGGCAGCCCCTATGGCTACACCTTC. The gene calls are TRBV27 and TRBJ1-2; D is undetermined. The V end was cut by 1 base, the J end by 4 bases, with 10 bases between. This CDR3 has 14 amino acids. Germline V lookup: CDR1 MNHEY, CDR2 SMNVEV (reference sequence).

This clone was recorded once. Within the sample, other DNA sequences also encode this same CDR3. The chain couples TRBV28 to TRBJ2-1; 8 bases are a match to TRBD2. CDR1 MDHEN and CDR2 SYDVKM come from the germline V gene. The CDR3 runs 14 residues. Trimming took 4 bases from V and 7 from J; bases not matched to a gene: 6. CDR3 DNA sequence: TGTGCCAGCAGTTCAAGCGGGGGACGTAATGAGCAGTTCTTC. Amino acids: CASSSSGGRNEQFF. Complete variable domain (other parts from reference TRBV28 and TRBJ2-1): DVKVTQSSRYLVKRTGEKVFLECVQDMDHENMFWYRQDPGLGLRLIYFSYDVKMKEKGDIPEGYSVSREKKERFSLILESASTNQTSMYLCASSSSGGRNEQFFGPGTRLTVL.

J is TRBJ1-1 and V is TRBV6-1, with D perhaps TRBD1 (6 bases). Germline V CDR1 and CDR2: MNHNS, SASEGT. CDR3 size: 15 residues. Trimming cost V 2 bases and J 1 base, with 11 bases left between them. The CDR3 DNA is TGTGCCAGCAGTGAACTGGGGGCGACGAACACTGAAGCTTTCTTT. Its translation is CASSELGATNTEAFF.

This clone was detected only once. CDR3 in DNA: TGTGCCAGCTCGGACAGGGGAGGGTTCAATACGCAGTATTTT. It specifies CASSDRGGFNTQYF. The chain employs TRBV7-6 and TRBJ2-3, with 9 bases lining up with TRBD1. Trimming cost V 8 bases and J 7 bases; bases outside gene matches: 10. The germline V gene has CDR1 SGHVS and CDR2 FNYEAQ. This CDR3 is built from 14 residues.

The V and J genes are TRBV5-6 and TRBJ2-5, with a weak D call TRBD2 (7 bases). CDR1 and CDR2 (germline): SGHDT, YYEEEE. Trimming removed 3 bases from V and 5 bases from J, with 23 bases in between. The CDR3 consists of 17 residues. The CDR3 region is CASSSETGGWYRETQYF. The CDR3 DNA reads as TGTGCCAGCAGCTCGGAAACGGGGGGCTGGTATAGGGAGACCCAGTACTTC. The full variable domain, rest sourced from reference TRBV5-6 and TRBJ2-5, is DAGVTQSPTHLIKTRGQQVTLRCSPKSGHDTVSWYQQALGQGPQFIFQYYEEEERQRGNFPDRFSGHQFPNYSSELNVNALLLGDSALYLCASSSETGGWYRETQYFGPGTRLLVL.

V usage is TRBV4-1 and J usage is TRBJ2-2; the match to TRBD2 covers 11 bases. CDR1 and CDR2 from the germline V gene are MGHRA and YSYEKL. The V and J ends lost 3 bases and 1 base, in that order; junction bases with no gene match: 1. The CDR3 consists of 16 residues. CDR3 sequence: CASSQGLAENTGELFF. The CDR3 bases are TGCGCCAGCAGCCAGGGACTAGCGGAGAACACCGGGGAGCTGTTTTTT.

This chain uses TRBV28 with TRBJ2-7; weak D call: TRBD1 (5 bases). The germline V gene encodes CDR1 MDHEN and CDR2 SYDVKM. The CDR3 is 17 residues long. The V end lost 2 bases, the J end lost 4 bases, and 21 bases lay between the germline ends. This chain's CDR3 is CASSLSWAGPLAYEQYF. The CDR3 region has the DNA TGTGCCAGCAGTTTAAGTTGGGCAGGGCCCCTGGCGTACGAGCAGTACTTC.

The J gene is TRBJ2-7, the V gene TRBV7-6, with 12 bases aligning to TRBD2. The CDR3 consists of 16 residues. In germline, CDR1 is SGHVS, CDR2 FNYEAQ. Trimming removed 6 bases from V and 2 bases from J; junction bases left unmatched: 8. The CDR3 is CASSGTSGRQPYEQYF. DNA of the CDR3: TGTGCCAGCAGTGGCACTAGCGGGAGGCAACCCTACGAGCAGTACTTC.

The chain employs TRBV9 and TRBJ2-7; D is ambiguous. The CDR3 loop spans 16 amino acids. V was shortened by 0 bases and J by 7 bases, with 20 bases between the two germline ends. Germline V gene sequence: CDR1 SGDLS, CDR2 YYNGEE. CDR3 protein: CASSVGVQHFRIEQYF. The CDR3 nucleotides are TGTGCCAGCAGCGTAGGGGTCCAACATTTTAGGATAGAGCAGTACTTC.

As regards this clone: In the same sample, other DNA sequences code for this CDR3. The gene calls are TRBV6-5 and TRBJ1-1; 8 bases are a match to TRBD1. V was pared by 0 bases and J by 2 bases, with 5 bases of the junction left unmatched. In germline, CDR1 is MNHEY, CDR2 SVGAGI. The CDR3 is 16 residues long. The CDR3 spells CASSYSTGEVNTEAFF. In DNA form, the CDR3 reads TGTGCCAGCAGTTACTCGACAGGGGAGGTTAACACTGAAGCTTTCTTT.

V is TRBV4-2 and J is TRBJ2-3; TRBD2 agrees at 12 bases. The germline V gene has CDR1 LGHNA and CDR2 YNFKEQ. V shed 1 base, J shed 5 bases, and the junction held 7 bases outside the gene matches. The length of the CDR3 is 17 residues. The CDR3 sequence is CASSQALAGGPGDTQYF. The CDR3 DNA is TGTGCCAGCAGCCAAGCCCTAGCGGGGGGGCCGGGAGATACGCAGTATTTT.

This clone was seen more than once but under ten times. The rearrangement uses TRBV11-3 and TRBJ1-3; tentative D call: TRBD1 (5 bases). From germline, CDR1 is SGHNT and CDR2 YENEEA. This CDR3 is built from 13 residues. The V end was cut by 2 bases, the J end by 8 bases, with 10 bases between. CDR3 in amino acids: CASSLMQGDTIYF. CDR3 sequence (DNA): TGTGCCAGCAGCTTAATGCAGGGTGACACCATATATTTT.

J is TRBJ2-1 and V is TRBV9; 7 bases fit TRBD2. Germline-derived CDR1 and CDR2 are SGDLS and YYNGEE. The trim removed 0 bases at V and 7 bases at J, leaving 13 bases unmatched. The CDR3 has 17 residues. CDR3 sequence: CASSVVPLAGAGNEQFF. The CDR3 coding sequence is TGTGCCAGCAGCGTAGTACCGTTGGCGGGAGCGGGGAATGAGCAGTTCTTC.

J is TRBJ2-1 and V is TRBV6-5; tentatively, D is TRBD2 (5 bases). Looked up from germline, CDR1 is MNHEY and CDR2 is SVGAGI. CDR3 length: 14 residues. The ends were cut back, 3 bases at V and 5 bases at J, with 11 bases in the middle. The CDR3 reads CASSYRGFDNEQFF. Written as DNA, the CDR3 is TGTGCCAGCAGTTATCGGGGTTTCGACAATGAGCAGTTCTTC.

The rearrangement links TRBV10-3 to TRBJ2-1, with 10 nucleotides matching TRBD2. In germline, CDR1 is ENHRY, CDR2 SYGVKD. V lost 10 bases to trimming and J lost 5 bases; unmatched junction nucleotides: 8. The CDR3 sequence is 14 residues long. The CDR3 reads CATQGLAVNNEQFF. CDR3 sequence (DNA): TGTGCCACTCAAGGACTAGCGGTAAACAATGAGCAGTTCTTC.

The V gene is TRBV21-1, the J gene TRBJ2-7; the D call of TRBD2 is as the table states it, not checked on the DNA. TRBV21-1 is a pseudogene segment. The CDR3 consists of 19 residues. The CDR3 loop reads CASQPRQFLLAGVIYEQYF. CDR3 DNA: TGTGCCAGCCAACCCCGACAGTTCCTTCTAGCGGGGGTTATCTACGAGCAGTACTTC.

The CDR3 nucleotides read TGTGCCAGCAGTGAAGGGTTAGGTGCCTACGAGCAGTACTTC. Residues: CASSEGLGAYEQYF. This sequence joins TRBV25-1 and TRBJ2-7; no reliable D call. The V end was cut by 2 bases, the J end by 2 bases, with 10 bases between. Germline assignment: CDR1 MGHDK and CDR2 SYGVNS. The CDR3 length is 14 residues.

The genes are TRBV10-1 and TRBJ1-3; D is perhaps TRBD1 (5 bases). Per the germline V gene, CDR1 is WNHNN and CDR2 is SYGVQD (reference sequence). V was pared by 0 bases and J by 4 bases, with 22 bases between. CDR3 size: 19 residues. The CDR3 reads CASSESMTADGMRGNTIYF. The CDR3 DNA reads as TGCGCCAGCAGTGAGTCAATGACAGCCGACGGAATGCGCGGAAACACCATATATTTT.